Listed below are T cell receptor beta chains from one sample, sequenced in a study of blood T cell repertoires in COVID-19. Libraries were prepared by immunoSEQ multiplex PCR; TCRdb keeps only in-frame clonotypes and omits some of them. This table holds more than 400,000 clones, roughly 85% found once. The sequencing sample was made of peripheral blood. Receptors originate from a human donor in a cohort sampled during active COVID-19. Both conserved end residues are part of each CDR3. Each record gives: D gene, J gene, clone size, V gene, CDR3 DNA, CDR3 protein. The D gene is left open where the match is weak. Not every row has a clone size; where given, it reads once, few, many or a size class.

TRBD1,TRBJ1-5,.,TRBV28,TGTGCCAGCAGGAGAGCCGGGACAGGGGGCGGAAATCAGCCCCAGCATTTT,CASRRAGTGGGNQPQHF
.,TRBJ1-2,few,TRBV19,TGTGCCAGCGCACAAAACTATGGCTACACCTTC,CASAQNYGYTF
.,TRBJ2-3,.,TRBV19,TGTGCCAGTATTCGGGGGACGGGAGAAGGCACAGATACGCAGTATTTT,CASIRGTGEGTDTQYF
TRBD1,TRBJ2-7,once,TRBV28,TGTGCCAGCAGGGGTACGGGACAGCTCTACGAGCAGTACTTC,CASRGTGQLYEQYF
.,TRBJ1-2,.,TRBV6-5,TGTGCCAGCAGTTACTCTGGCGGGTATGGCTACACCTTC,CASSYSGGYGYTF
.,TRBJ1-3,.,TRBV21-1,TGTGCCAGCAGCAAAGAGAGGGACAGGGGGGGAAACACCATATATTTT,CASSKERDRGGNTIYF
TRBD2,TRBJ2-7,.,TRBV6-5,TGTGCCAGCAGTTACTCGAGGACGGGGGGATACGAGCAGTACTTC,CASSYSRTGGYEQYF
.,TRBJ2-3,.,TRBV28,TGTGCCAGCGGACTCCACAGGGCAGGAGATACGCAGTATTTT,CASGLHRAGDTQYF
.,TRBJ1-1,.,TRBV19,TGTGCCAGTAGTCCCAACCGCCAGGCGAACACTGAAGCTTTCTTT,CASSPNRQANTEAFF
.,TRBJ1-5,.,TRBV12-3/TRBV12-4,.,CASSPFGQGAEHF
TRBD2,TRBJ2-3,few,TRBV4-2,TGTGCCAGCAGCCAAGGACTAGCGGGAAACACAGATACGCAGTATTTT,CASSQGLAGNTDTQYF
TRBD1,TRBJ2-3,.,TRBV28,TGTGCCAGCAGTCCCCCCTCGGGACAGATCACAGATACGCAGTATTTT,CASSPPSGQITDTQYF
.,TRBJ1-5,once,TRBV19,TGTGCCAGTAGTATATACCGCTACAATCAGCCCCAGCATTTT,CASSIYRYNQPQHF
TRBD1,TRBJ1-2,once,TRBV30,TGTGCCTGGAACTCGGGACAGGGGGCGAATGGCTACACCTTC,CAWNSGQGANGYTF
.,TRBJ2-1,once,TRBV11-2,TGTGCCAGCAGCACCCGGACGGGGGAGAATGAGCAGTTCTTC,CASSTRTGENEQFF
.,TRBJ2-5,.,TRBV7-9,TGTGCCAGCAGCCCCGGGACACTAAAAGAGACCCAGTACTTC,CASSPGTLKETQYF
.,TRBJ1-5,many,TRBV28,TGTGCCAGCAGTTTTGGGGATCGGGGATCTCAGCCCCAGCATTTT,CASSFGDRGSQPQHF
.,TRBJ2-2,.,TRBV5-1,TGCGCCAGCAGCTTGAGTTCGGGGGTGAACACCGGGGAGCTGTTTTTT,CASSLSSGVNTGELFF
.,TRBJ1-2,.,TRBV5-6,TGTGCCAGCAGCCAGATGGACAGTAACTATGGCTACACCTTC,CASSQMDSNYGYTF
TRBD1,TRBJ2-4,.,TRBV25-1,TGTGCCAGCACCCTGACAGGGGGGAACATTCAGTACTTC,CASTLTGGNIQYF
TRBD1,TRBJ2-7,.,TRBV7-9,TGTGCCAGCAGCTCCGGACAGGGGGCATCCTACGAGCAGTACTTC,CASSSGQGASYEQYF
TRBD1,TRBJ1-2,.,TRBV18,TGTGCCAGCTCACCACGTGACAGGGGGCCTCAGGGCTACACCTTC,CASSPRDRGPQGYTF
.,TRBJ2-7,.,TRBV10-3,TGTGCCATCAGTGAGCCCAACAGGGTTAGGGTCTACGAGCAGTACTTC,CAISEPNRVRVYEQYF
.,TRBJ1-1,.,TRBV10-3,TGTGCCATCAGTGAGTGGGGAGGGGAGGACACTGAAGCTTTCTTT,CAISEWGGEDTEAFF
.,TRBJ1-6,.,TRBV7-3,TGTGCCAGCAGCTTAACGGGGAGGGGGGATTCACCCCTCCACTTT,CASSLTGRGDSPLHF
TRBD1,TRBJ1-5,.,TRBV5-6,TGTGCCAGCAGCCGTTTGCAGGGACAGGGAGTGGGGCAGCCCCAGCATTTT,CASSRLQGQGVGQPQHF
.,TRBJ2-3,.,TRBV28,TGTGCCAGCAGTTTCCGGTCCTACGGCACAGATACGCAGTATTTT,CASSFRSYGTDTQYF
.,TRBJ1-4,once,TRBV30,TGTGCCTGGAGTGGAGGAGGGAGGGTTAGAGAAAAACTGTTTTTT,CAWSGGGRVREKLFF
TRBD1,TRBJ1-2,few,TRBV3-1/TRBV3-2,TGTGCCAGCAGCCAGGACAGGGGTCACGAAACTATGCGCTACACCTTC,CASSQDRGHETMRYTF
TRBD1,TRBJ2-7,.,TRBV18,TGTGCCAGCTCAAACCGGGCACAGGGGGTCTACGAGCAGTACTTC,CASSNRAQGVYEQYF
TRBD2,TRBJ2-1,once,TRBV7-9,TGTGCCAGCAGCTCTCAACTAGCGTTAGACAATGAGCAGTTCTTC,CASSSQLALDNEQFF
TRBD1,TRBJ2-7,.,TRBV28,TGTGCCAGCACACGAAGGGGACAGGGGGAGATCGAGCAGTACTTC,CASTRRGQGEIEQYF
TRBD1,TRBJ1-1,.,TRBV10-3,TGTGCCATCAGGGGACAGCTGATTAACACTGAAGCTTTCTTT,CAIRGQLINTEAFF
TRBD2,TRBJ2-5,.,TRBV27,TGTGCCAGCAGTCCGTTACTAGCGGGAGGGCAAGAGACCCAGTACTTC,CASSPLLAGGQETQYF
TRBD2,TRBJ2-2,few,TRBV30,TGTGCCTGGGGGGCCGGGACTAGTCGCACCGGGGAGCTGTTTTTT,CAWGAGTSRTGELFF
.,TRBJ2-7,.,TRBV2,TGTGCCAGCAGTGTACTCCTCGAGCAGTACTTC,CASSVLLEQYF
.,TRBJ2-3,few,TRBV30,TGTGCCTGGAGTGTACAGGCCCTAGGCACAGATACGCAGTATTTT,CAWSVQALGTDTQYF
.,TRBJ1-4,.,TRBV25-1,TGTGCCAGCAGTGAATGGGGCTTAGGCGAAAAACTGTTTTTT,CASSEWGLGEKLFF
.,TRBJ2-1,.,TRBV24-1,TGTGCCACCAGTGATGGGGGGGCTCGGGGAGATGAGCAGTTCTTC,CATSDGGARGDEQFF
TRBD2,TRBJ2-2,once,TRBV5-1,TGCGCCAGCAGGCTTTCCGCGGGAGGCACCGGGGAGCTGTTTTTT,CASRLSAGGTGELFF